Presented here are 20 T cell receptor beta chains from one specimen sequenced in a study of vaccination and CD4 T cells after COVID-19. These TCRs' antigens remain unknown. Specified time point: late sampling 161 to 241 days after vaccination in a few convalescent patients. Sample treatment: approximately 9-day PBMC culture with coronavirus spike peptide pools or control peptides (ViraFEST assay). With the Oncomine TCR Beta short-read assay, DNA from cultured CD4+ T cells was sequenced. TCRdb reprocessed the PCR reads via MiXCR and lists one record per CDR3 protein. The sample includes some 23,000 distinct CDR3 sequences, 28% of them seen just once. The input for sequencing was CD4+ T cells from blood, cultured in vitro, taken about 7 months after SARS-CoV-2 vaccination. Source of these receptors: a human donor who had recovered from COVID-19.

The rearrangement links TRBV12-2 to TRBJ2-3; TRBD2, the table's D call, was not compared with the DNA. TRBV12-2 is a documented pseudogene. This CDR3 is 16 amino acids long. DNA of the CDR3: TGTGCAAGTCGCTTCGGGCTAGCGGGAGTTCGGGATACGCAGTATTTT. Protein product: CASRFGLAGVRDTQYF.

In nucleotides, the CDR3 is TGCAGTGCTCCCCATAGAGGCCTTCCCTACGAGCAGTACTTC. Translated, it gives CSAPHRGLPYEQYF. The rearrangement joins TRBV20-1 to TRBJ2-7; the D is unclear. CDR1 and CDR2 from the germline V gene are DFQATT and SNEGSKA (reference sequence). The CDR3 consists of 14 residues. Trimming removed 5 bases at V and 2 bases at J, with 16 bases between.

This clonotype appeared a few times. This chain uses TRBV6-1 with TRBJ2-1; TRBD2 aligns across 7 bases. V shed 6 bases and J 1 base; nucleotides not matched to a gene: 3. Germline-derived CDR1 and CDR2 are MNHNS and SASEGT. The length of the CDR3 is 14 residues. CDR3 coding DNA: TGTGCCAGCAGGGGACTATCTTCCTACAATGAGCAGTTCTTC. Translation: CASRGLSSYNEQFF.

This clonotype was counted a few times. The V and J genes are TRBV19 and TRBJ1-2; D might be TRBD1 (6 bases). The CDR3 has 15 residues. The germline V and J ends were trimmed by 6 bases and 4 bases, with 18 bases remaining between them. Per germline, CDR1 LNHDA and CDR2 SQIVND (reference sequence). CDR3 sequence: CASRIAGGGSYGYTF. In DNA, the CDR3 is TGTGCCAGTAGGATTGCAGGAGGGGGTAGCTATGGCTACACCTTC.

This clonotype turned up a few times. V is TRBV7-8 and J is TRBJ2-1, with 8 positions matching TRBD2. This CDR3 is 18 amino acids long. The V segment lost 6 bases and the J segment 3 bases; nucleotides outside the gene matches: 16. CDR1 SGHVS and CDR2 FQNEAQ come from the germline V gene. CDR3 DNA: TGTGCCAGCAGGACAAGGGGGTCAGCGGGAGTCGGCTACAATGAGCAGTTCTTC. Its protein product is CASRTRGSAGVGYNEQFF.

This clonotype appeared a few times. The chain links TRBV27 to TRBJ1-6; D unclear. Looked up from germline, CDR1 is MNHEY and CDR2 is SMNVEV (reference sequence). This CDR3 has 16 residues. Trimming removed 4 bases from V and 6 bases from J, with 16 bases in between. The CDR3 spells CASSSPRREINSPLHF. CDR3 nucleotide sequence: TGTGCCAGCAGTTCCCCCCGTCGGGAGATTAATTCACCCCTCCACTTT.

This clonotype is classed as medium-sized. V and J are TRBV6-1 and TRBJ2-1, with 9 positions matching TRBD2. The CDR3 extends over 14 amino acids. V was pared by 7 bases and J by 9 bases, with 10 bases of the junction left unmatched. Per germline, CDR1 MNHNS and CDR2 SASEGT. The CDR3 region is CASNSGSTQAEQFF. The CDR3 DNA sequence: TGTGCCAGCAATAGCGGGAGCACTCAGGCTGAGCAGTTCTTC.

A few counts support this clonotype. The chain recombines TRBV5-4 with TRBJ1-6; D is unresolved. The germline V and J ends were trimmed by 4 bases and 10 bases, with 15 bases remaining between them. The CDR3 loop spans 14 amino acids. Per the germline V gene, CDR1 is SGHNT and CDR2 is YYREEE (reference sequence). The CDR3 nucleotides are TGTGCCAGCAGCCGCGCAGATAATCGGTCACCCCTCCACTTT. Its protein product is CASSRADNRSPLHF.

The chain links TRBV29-1 to TRBJ2-1; 12 nucleotides match TRBD2. Germline CDR1 reads SQVTM; CDR2 reads ANQGSEA. The CDR3 is 14 residues long. V shed 6 bases and J 8 bases; nucleotides not matched to a gene: 8. CDR3 in amino acids: CSVPTSGRRYEQFF. CDR3 nucleotide sequence: TGCAGCGTGCCGACTAGCGGGAGACGGTATGAGCAGTTCTTC.

This clonotype was counted a few times. The chain links TRBV5-4 to TRBJ2-1; 7 nucleotides align to TRBD1. The CDR3 is made up of 15 amino acids. Germline-derived CDR1 and CDR2 are SGHNT and YYREEE (reference sequence). Trimming cost V 1 base and J 3 bases; bases outside gene matches: 4. In DNA, the CDR3 is TGTGCCAGCAGCTTGTCACAGGGGTTCTACAATGAGCAGTTCTTC. It codes for CASSLSQGFYNEQFF.

In this sample, this clonotype turned up a few times. The chain links TRBV7-9 to TRBJ2-6, with unresolved D. The CDR3 sequence is 15 residues long. CDR1 and CDR2 (germline): SEHNR, FQNEAQ (reference sequence). With 5 bases removed from V and 4 bases from J, the gap between germline ends came to 12 bases. CDR3 sequence reads: CASSTMGRGANVLTF. The CDR3 bases are TGTGCCAGCAGCACAATGGGCCGAGGGGCCAACGTCCTGACTTTC.

The chain has TRBV20-1 and TRBJ2-3; D perhaps matches TRBD2 (5 bases). Trimming removed 1 base from V and 0 bases from J, with 8 bases in between. The CDR3 has 14 amino acids. Germline CDR1 and CDR2: DFQATT and SNEGSKA (reference sequence). This CDR3 is CSARVGGSTDTQYF. The DNA of the CDR3 is TGCAGTGCTAGAGTTGGCGGGAGCACAGATACGCAGTATTTT.

V usage is TRBV5-4 and J usage is TRBJ2-1; 8 bases line up with TRBD2. In germline, CDR1 is SGHNT, CDR2 YYREEE (reference sequence). The junction had 11 bases not matched to a gene; V was cut back by 10 bases and J by 8 bases. This CDR3 has 13 amino acids. CDR3 sequence: CAHSGGPQDEQFF. The CDR3, as DNA: TGTGCCCACTCGGGAGGGCCCCAGGATGAGCAGTTCTTC.

This clonotype has only a few counts. The chain carries TRBV27 and TRBJ2-3; 9 bases align to TRBD1. Germline CDR1 MNHEY, CDR2 SMNVEV (reference sequence). There are 15 residues in the CDR3. Trimming removed 3 bases from V and 4 bases from J; junction bases left unmatched: 5. CDR3: CASSLRTGAADTQYF. The DNA of the CDR3 is TGTGCCAGCAGTTTGAGGACAGGGGCGGCAGATACGCAGTATTTT.

The rearrangement uses TRBV24-1 and TRBJ2-2; D not resolved. From germline, CDR1 is KGHDR and CDR2 SFDVKD. CDR3 length equals 15 residues. V lost 3 bases to trimming and J lost 4 bases, with 11 bases between them. The chain's CDR3 is CATSDPNVVTGELFF. DNA for the CDR3: TGTGCCACCAGTGATCCAAACGTCGTCACCGGGGAGCTGTTTTTT.

Only a few counts were recorded for this clonotype. The CDR3 sequence is CASSSRAGDTQYF. The DNA of the CDR3 is TGCGCCAGCAGCTCGAGGGCGGGGGATACGCAGTATTTT. The J gene is TRBJ2-3, the V gene TRBV10-1, with D possibly matching TRBD2 (6 bases). Trimming removed 6 bases at V and 6 bases at J, with 13 bases between. CDR3 size: 13 residues. The germline gives CDR1 WNHNN, CDR2 SYGVQD (reference sequence).

This clonotype was detected only a few times. This chain joins TRBV20-1 and TRBJ2-5, with 13 bases lining up with TRBD2. With 4 bases clipped from V and 1 base from J, the junction kept 9 bases outside the gene matches. The CDR3 has 17 amino acids. Germline V gene data show CDR1 as DFQATT and CDR2 as SNEGSKA (reference sequence). This chain's CDR3 is CSANHPGLAGPQETQYF. The CDR3, as DNA: TGCAGTGCTAACCACCCGGGACTAGCGGGACCCCAAGAGACCCAGTACTTC.

The table lists this clonotype with a few counts. Here the CDR3 reads CASRTGAGGYEQYF. The CDR3 nucleotides read TGTGCCAGCAGGACTGGGGCAGGAGGCTACGAGCAGTACTTC. V and J are TRBV28 and TRBJ2-7; D may be TRBD1 or TRBD2 (5 bases each). The germline gives CDR1 MDHEN, CDR2 SYDVKM. Trimming removed 6 bases from V and 3 bases from J, with 15 bases in between. This CDR3 is 14 amino acids long.

This sequence joins TRBV27 and TRBJ2-1; 9 bases agree with TRBD2. Per germline, CDR1 MNHEY and CDR2 SMNVEV (reference sequence). The CDR3 sequence is 16 residues long. V shed 7 bases and J 9 bases; nucleotides not matched to a gene: 16. CDR3 loop: CASNDSPAGGIGEQFF. CDR3 in DNA: TGTGCCAGCAACGACAGTCCAGCGGGGGGAATAGGTGAGCAGTTCTTC.

This clonotype turned up a few times. The chain uses TRBV7-2 and TRBJ2-3, with 13 nucleotides matching TRBD2. Trimming cost V 5 bases and J 14 bases; bases outside gene matches: 10. CDR3 length equals 14 residues. Germline V CDR1 and CDR2: SGHTA, FQGNSA. The CDR3 DNA reads as TGTGCCAGCAGCCCAAGGACTAGCGGGAGCCGGGGGTATTTT. As protein: CASSPRTSGSRGYF.